The present entry profiles one T cell receptor beta chain with its context. Its antigen is not known. TCRdb's table, derived via immunoSEQ multiplex PCR, lists solely in-frame clones and lacks some. The table lists tens of thousands of clones, around 70% of them singletons, with 15% to 20% in the top ten. The data were taken from a study of vaccination effects on CD4 cells after COVID-19. About the study: Two doses of BNT162b2 or mRNA-1273 vaccine were administered to participants. Study-level findings and limits: Few convalescent patients were included, and no early post-infection timepoints were sampled. Just 1 of 255 vaccine-induced clones in healthy recipients was cross-reactive.

Trimming at V came to 5 bases and at J to 0 bases, leaving 6 bases not matched to a gene. The CDR3 extends over 16 amino acids. CDR1 and CDR2 (germline): SGHVS, FNYEAQ. Before any sequencing was done, the ViraFEST assay used viral peptide pools to expand antigen-specific CD4+ T cells. When around nine days of culture had elapsed, CD4+ T cells were isolated. Vaccinated recipients, who were negative for nucleocapsid antibodies, had no history of SARS-CoV-2 infection. This chain uses TRBV7-6 with TRBJ2-1, with 8 bases lining up with TRBD2. The specimen comprised CD4+ T cells from PBMCs cultured with SARS-CoV-2 spike peptides, sampled before COVID-19 vaccination. The source is a human donor who received a COVID-19 vaccine. Here the CDR3 reads CASSILGGASYNEQFF. Here the CDR3 DNA reads TGTGCCAGCAGCATCCTCGGGGGGGCCTCCTACAATGAGCAGTTCTTC.